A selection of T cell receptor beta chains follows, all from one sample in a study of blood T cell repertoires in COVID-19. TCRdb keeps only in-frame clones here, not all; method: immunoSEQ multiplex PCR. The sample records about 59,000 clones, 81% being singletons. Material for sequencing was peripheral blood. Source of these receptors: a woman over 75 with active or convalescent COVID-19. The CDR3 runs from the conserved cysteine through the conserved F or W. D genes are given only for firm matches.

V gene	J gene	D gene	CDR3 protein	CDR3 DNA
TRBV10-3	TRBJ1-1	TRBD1	CAISGKTGTMNTEAFF	TGTGCCATCAGTGGGAAGACAGGGACCATGAACACTGAAGCTTTCTTT
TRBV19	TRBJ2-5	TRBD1	CASSKLQLGQGIQETQYF	TGTGCCAGTAGTAAACTACAACTGGGACAGGGTATCCAAGAGACCCAGTACTTC
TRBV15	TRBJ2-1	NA	CATSTRVDNEQFF	TGTGCCACCAGCACCAGGGTAGACAATGAGCAGTTCTTC
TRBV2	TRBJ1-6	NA	CASQVGGIAYNSPLHF	TGTGCCAGTCAAGTGGGGGGTATTGCCTATAATTCACCCCTCCACTTT
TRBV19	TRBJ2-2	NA	CASSTQGYTGELFF	TGTGCCAGTAGTACCCAGGGTTACACCGGGGAGCTGTTTTTT
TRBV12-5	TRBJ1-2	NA	CASGSGQGYNYGYTF	TGTGCTAGTGGTTCTGGACAAGGTTATAACTATGGCTACACCTTC
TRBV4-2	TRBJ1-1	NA	CATKGGGYSEAFF	TGTGCCACCAAAGGGGGGGGTTATTCTGAAGCTTTCTTT
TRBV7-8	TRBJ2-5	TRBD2	CASSPALWEGETQYF	TGTGCCAGCAGCCCGGCCTTGTGGGAGGGGGAGACCCAGTACTTC
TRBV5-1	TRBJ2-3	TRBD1	CASSLAQGAYTDTQYF	TGCGCCAGCAGCTTAGCCCAGGGGGCTTACACAGATACGCAGTATTTT
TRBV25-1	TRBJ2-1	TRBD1	CASRIAGTGVSNEQFF	TGTGCCAGCAGAATAGCCGGGACAGGGGTTAGCAATGAGCAGTTCTTC
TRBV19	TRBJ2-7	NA	CASSIMGWRVRTYEQYF	TGTGCCAGTAGTATAATGGGTTGGCGGGTTCGTACCTACGAGCAGTACTTC
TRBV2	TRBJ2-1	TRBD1	CASSSGQGRGQFF	TGTGCCAGCAGTAGCGGACAGGGGCGTGGGCAGTTCTTC
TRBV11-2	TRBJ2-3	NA	CASSLDRRFPADTQYF	TGTGCCAGCAGCCTTGACAGGAGATTTCCGGCAGATACGCAGTATTTT